This T cell receptor (beta chain) stems from a study of blood T cells in healthy people across ages. The V end was cut by 3 bases, the J end by 6 bases, with 9 bases between. There are 13 residues in the CDR3. With a J-beta primer mix and a sample-barcoded 5' primer, a second PCR ran about 6 to 11 cycles. TCRdb reprocessed the 5' RACE reads via MiXCR and lists one record per CDR3 protein. This sample has approximately 2,000,000 distinct CDR3 sequences, with more than 35% found just once. This receptor was obtained from a human donor in good health. The sequenced sample was blood. This chain uses TRBV12-3 or TRBV12-4 with TRBJ2-1, with D maybe TRBD1 (6 bases). CDR3 bases: TGTGCCAGCAGTTTCACAGGGATCAATGAGCAGTTCTTC. As protein: CASSFTGINEQFF.